These 21 T cell receptor beta chains share one sample of origin, sequenced in a study of T cell repertoires in cytomegalovirus infection. TCRdb itself ran the reads through MiXCR, one entry per CDR3 protein. The profile shows about 180,000 distinct CDR3 sequences, over 13% of them singletons. Material: PBMCs. These receptor sequences come from a human donor in good health (CMV status not recorded). Some clones in this sample may be carry-over from other donors' samples.

The gene calls are TRBV7-9 and TRBJ2-5; D perhaps matches TRBD1 (6 bases). The germline V gene encodes CDR1 SEHNR and CDR2 FQNEAQ (reference sequence). The CDR3 spans 13 residues. Trimming removed 6 bases at V and 3 bases at J, with 11 bases between. The CDR3 region has the DNA TGTGCCAGCAGTTACAGGGTGGAAGAGACCCAGTACTTC. This gives the protein CASSYRVEETQYF.

This clonotype was found a few times. The chain couples TRBV2 to TRBJ2-2; D gene unclear. From germline, CDR1 is SNHLY and CDR2 FYNNEI. Trimming took 3 bases from V and 0 from J, leaving 8 bases between them. This CDR3 is built from 15 residues. CDR3 protein: CASSDERPNTGELFF. Written as DNA, the CDR3 is TGTGCCAGCAGTGATGAGCGTCCGAACACCGGGGAGCTGTTTTTT. Variable domain in full (rest from reference TRBV2 and TRBJ2-2): EPEVTQTPSHQVTQMGQEVILRCVPISNHLYFYWYRQILGQKVEFLVSFYNNEISEKSEIFDDQFSVERPDGSNFTLKIRSTKLEDSAMYFCASSDERPNTGELFFGEGSRLTVL.

This clonotype came up many times. The chain links TRBV5-5 to TRBJ2-5; D uncertain. This CDR3 is 15 amino acids long. The germline CDR1 and CDR2 sequences are SGHKS and YYEKEE (reference sequence). The V and J ends lost 1 base and 5 bases respectively, with 15 bases between them. Written as DNA, the CDR3 is TGTGCCAGCAGCTTGCGCCAGCTTTTGGGCGAGACCCAGTACTTC. This encodes CASSLRQLLGETQYF.

This clonotype showed up many times. The chain combines TRBV7-9 with TRBJ1-1; D call uncertain. Germline V gene sequence: CDR1 SEHNR, CDR2 FQNEAQ (reference sequence). V was shortened by 5 bases and J by 1 base, with 11 bases between the two germline ends. The CDR3 has 14 amino acids. CDR3: CASSPQPGNTEAFF. The DNA of the CDR3 is TGTGCCAGCAGCCCACAGCCGGGGAACACTGAAGCTTTCTTT.

This clonotype was observed at least ten times. The V and J genes are TRBV19 and TRBJ2-2; weak D call: TRBD2 (5 bases). The V gene lost 6 bases and the J gene lost 4 bases, with 15 bases spanning the gap. The germline CDR1 and CDR2 sequences are LNHDA and SQIVND (reference sequence). The CDR3 covers 15 residues. The CDR3: CASRTRGQITGELFF. DNA for the CDR3: TGTGCCAGTAGAACCCGGGGTCAGATCACCGGGGAGCTGTTTTTT. The full variable domain, completed using reference TRBV19 and TRBJ2-2, is DGGITQSPKYLFRKEGQNVTLSCEQNLNHDAMYWYRQDPGQGLRLIYYSQIVNDFQKGDIAEGYSVSREKKESFPLTVTSAQKNPTAFYLCASRTRGQITGELFFGEGSRLTVL.

In this sample, this clonotype turned up many times. The chain links TRBV7-2 to TRBJ1-6; D uncertain. V dropped 5 bases and J dropped 5 bases, with 13 bases sitting between them. Germline CDR1 is SGHTA and CDR2 is FQGNSA. The CDR3 has 15 residues. The CDR3 bases are TGTGCCAGCAGCCGGGTCGGGCCTAATAATTCACCCCTCCACTTT. Translation gives CASSRVGPNNSPLHF. Looking up the rest from reference TRBV7-2 and TRBJ1-6 gives the full variable domain: GAGVSQSPSNKVTEKGKDVELRCDPISGHTALYWYRQSLGQGLEFLIYFQGNSAPDKSGLPSDRFSAERTGGSVSTLTIQRTQQEDSAVYLCASSRVGPNNSPLHFGNGTRLTVT.

At least ten counts were recorded for this clonotype. The chain links TRBV20-1 to TRBJ1-1; TRBD1 matches 9 bases. The CDR3 length is 15 residues. Germline assignment: CDR1 DFQATT and CDR2 SNEGSKA (reference sequence). V gave up 3 bases and J gave up 1 base; unmatched junction bases: 6. Here the CDR3 reads CSARTGGGRNTEAFF. The DNA for the CDR3 is TGCAGTGCTAGGACAGGGGGAGGAAGGAACACTGAAGCTTTCTTT.

The rearrangement joins TRBV6-5 to TRBJ1-5; weak D call: TRBD1 (5 bases). In germline, CDR1 is MNHEY, CDR2 SVGAGI. V was pared by 0 bases and J by 15 bases, with 12 bases between. The CDR3 is 12 amino acids. The CDR3 nucleotides are TGTGCCAGCAGTTACTCAGGAGGGGCCACGCATTTT. Its protein product is CASSYSGGATHF.

The table lists this clonotype with many counts. The CDR3: CASSLSGDRVSPLHF. In DNA, the CDR3 is TGTGCCAGCAGCCTTTCGGGGGACAGGGTTTCACCCCTCCACTTT. The chain carries TRBV7-8 and TRBJ1-6, with 9 positions matching TRBD1. Germline assignment: CDR1 SGHVS and CDR2 FQNEAQ. V trimming: 5 bases; J trimming: 9 bases; junction bases outside the gene matches: 8. This CDR3 contains 15 residues.

This clonotype showed up many times. CDR3 sequence (DNA): TGTGCCAGCAGCTCCACAGTCAGGGGCGGGTGGGGAACCCAGCATTTT. Protein: CASSSTVRGGWGTQHF. V usage is TRBV7-2 and J usage is TRBJ1-5, with TRBD1 as a possible D gene (6 bases). V shed 4 bases and J shed 11 bases, with 24 bases lying between them. Germline lookup yields CDR1 SGHTA and CDR2 FQGNSA. The CDR3 has 16 residues.

This chain uses TRBV6-5 with TRBJ2-7, with D hard to call. This CDR3 comprises 15 residues. Germline V gives CDR1 MNHEY, CDR2 SVGAGI. Trimming cost V 3 bases and J 3 bases, with 15 bases left between them. CDR3 amino acids: CASSYGQQKSYEQYF. The CDR3 region has the DNA TGTGCCAGCAGTTATGGTCAGCAAAAGAGCTACGAGCAGTACTTC.

The chain combines TRBV20-1 with TRBJ1-1; 8 nucleotides line up with TRBD1. CDR3 length: 14 amino acids. J lost 3 bases, V lost 1 base, and 4 bases had no gene match. Germline CDR1 reads DFQATT; CDR2 reads SNEGSKA (reference sequence). The CDR3 region has the DNA TGCAGTGCTAGAGCTGTACAGGGGGACACTGAAGCTTTCTTT. This gives the protein CSARAVQGDTEAFF.

In the case of this clonotype: A much more abundant neighbour one base away suggests this may be a read error. CDR3 region: CSVRTGGSGNTISF. The CDR3 DNA reads TGCAGCGTAAGGACAGGGGGATCTGGAAACACCATATCTTTT. The genes are TRBV29-1 and TRBJ1-3; 10 bases match TRBD1. The CDR3 runs 14 residues. Germline V gene sequence: CDR1 SQVTM, CDR2 ANQGSEA.

This clonotype was detected a few times. The V gene is TRBV12-3 or TRBV12-4, the J gene TRBJ1-1; D is undetermined. The CDR3 runs 10 residues. V lost 3 bases to trimming and J lost 8 bases, with 4 bases between them. The CDR3: CASSLAEAFF. CDR3 DNA sequence: TGTGCCAGCAGTTTGGCGGAAGCTTTCTTT.

This clonotype was counted a few times. The rearrangement links TRBV18 to TRBJ2-3; no clear D. V was shortened by 0 bases and J by 0 bases, with 1 base between the two germline ends. Germline CDR1 reads KGHSH; CDR2 reads LQKENI. This CDR3 is 13 amino acids long. CDR3 region: CASSPPSTDTQYF. CDR3 DNA sequence: TGTGCCAGCTCACCACCGAGCACAGATACGCAGTATTTT.

This clonotype was seen at least ten times. This chain uses TRBV7-8 with TRBJ1-4, with 9 bases lining up with TRBD1. There are 17 residues in the CDR3. V was pared by 5 bases and J by 10 bases, with 17 bases of the junction left unmatched. Germline values: CDR1 SGHVS, CDR2 FQNEAQ. Written as DNA, the CDR3 is TGTGCCAGCAGCCGGGACAGGGAAAGATCGCGAACCGGAAAACTGTTTTTT. Translating it yields CASSRDRERSRTGKLFF.

This chain connects TRBV6-5 to TRBJ2-5; D gene ambiguous. V was trimmed by 0 bases and J by 5 bases, leaving 10 bases between them. Germline V gene lookup returns CDR1 MNHEY and CDR2 SVGAGI. The CDR3 is 14 residues long. The CDR3 DNA is TGTGCCAGCAGTTACTCGAATGGTCTGGAGACCCAGTACTTC. Protein: CASSYSNGLETQYF.

This clonotype has just a few counts. The CDR3 loop is CASTSTSTGINTEAFF. Written as DNA, the CDR3 is TGTGCCAGCACCTCTACCTCTACAGGGATCAACACTGAAGCTTTCTTT. The V and J genes are TRBV11-2 and TRBJ1-1; weak D call: TRBD1 (6 bases). This CDR3 is built from 16 residues. Germline V gene lookup returns CDR1 SGHAT and CDR2 FQNNGV. V was trimmed by 7 bases and J by 2 bases, leaving 20 bases between them.

This clonotype has a count of ten or more. This sequence joins TRBV7-2 and TRBJ1-5, with TRBD1 identical over 8 bases. Germline CDR1 is SGHTA and CDR2 is FQGNSA. This CDR3 has 14 amino acids. The J segment lost 7 bases and the V segment lost 5 bases, leaving 7 bases of the junction unmatched. The chain's CDR3 is CASSLGGDRQPQHF. The CDR3 bases are TGTGCCAGCAGCCTAGGTGGGGACAGGCAGCCCCAGCATTTT.

The rearrangement uses TRBV29-1 and TRBJ2-3; D tentatively reads TRBD1 or TRBD2 (5 bases each). CDR1 is SQVTM and CDR2 is ANQGSEA in the germline V gene. CDR3 length: 11 residues. The V end was cut by 5 bases, the J end by 7 bases, with 10 bases between. CDR3 sequence: CSVTGTNTQYF. The CDR3 DNA sequence: TGCAGCGTTACTGGGACGAATACGCAGTATTTT.

This clonotype was observed at least ten times. This chain links TRBV7-3 with TRBJ2-3; D call uncertain. Trimming cost V 5 bases and J 3 bases, with 12 bases left between them. Germline V gives CDR1 SGHTA, CDR2 FQGTGA. This CDR3 is 14 amino acids long. The DNA of the CDR3 is TGTGCCAGCAGCCCGAATTTCGCTACAGATACGCAGTATTTT. Translating gives CASSPNFATDTQYF.